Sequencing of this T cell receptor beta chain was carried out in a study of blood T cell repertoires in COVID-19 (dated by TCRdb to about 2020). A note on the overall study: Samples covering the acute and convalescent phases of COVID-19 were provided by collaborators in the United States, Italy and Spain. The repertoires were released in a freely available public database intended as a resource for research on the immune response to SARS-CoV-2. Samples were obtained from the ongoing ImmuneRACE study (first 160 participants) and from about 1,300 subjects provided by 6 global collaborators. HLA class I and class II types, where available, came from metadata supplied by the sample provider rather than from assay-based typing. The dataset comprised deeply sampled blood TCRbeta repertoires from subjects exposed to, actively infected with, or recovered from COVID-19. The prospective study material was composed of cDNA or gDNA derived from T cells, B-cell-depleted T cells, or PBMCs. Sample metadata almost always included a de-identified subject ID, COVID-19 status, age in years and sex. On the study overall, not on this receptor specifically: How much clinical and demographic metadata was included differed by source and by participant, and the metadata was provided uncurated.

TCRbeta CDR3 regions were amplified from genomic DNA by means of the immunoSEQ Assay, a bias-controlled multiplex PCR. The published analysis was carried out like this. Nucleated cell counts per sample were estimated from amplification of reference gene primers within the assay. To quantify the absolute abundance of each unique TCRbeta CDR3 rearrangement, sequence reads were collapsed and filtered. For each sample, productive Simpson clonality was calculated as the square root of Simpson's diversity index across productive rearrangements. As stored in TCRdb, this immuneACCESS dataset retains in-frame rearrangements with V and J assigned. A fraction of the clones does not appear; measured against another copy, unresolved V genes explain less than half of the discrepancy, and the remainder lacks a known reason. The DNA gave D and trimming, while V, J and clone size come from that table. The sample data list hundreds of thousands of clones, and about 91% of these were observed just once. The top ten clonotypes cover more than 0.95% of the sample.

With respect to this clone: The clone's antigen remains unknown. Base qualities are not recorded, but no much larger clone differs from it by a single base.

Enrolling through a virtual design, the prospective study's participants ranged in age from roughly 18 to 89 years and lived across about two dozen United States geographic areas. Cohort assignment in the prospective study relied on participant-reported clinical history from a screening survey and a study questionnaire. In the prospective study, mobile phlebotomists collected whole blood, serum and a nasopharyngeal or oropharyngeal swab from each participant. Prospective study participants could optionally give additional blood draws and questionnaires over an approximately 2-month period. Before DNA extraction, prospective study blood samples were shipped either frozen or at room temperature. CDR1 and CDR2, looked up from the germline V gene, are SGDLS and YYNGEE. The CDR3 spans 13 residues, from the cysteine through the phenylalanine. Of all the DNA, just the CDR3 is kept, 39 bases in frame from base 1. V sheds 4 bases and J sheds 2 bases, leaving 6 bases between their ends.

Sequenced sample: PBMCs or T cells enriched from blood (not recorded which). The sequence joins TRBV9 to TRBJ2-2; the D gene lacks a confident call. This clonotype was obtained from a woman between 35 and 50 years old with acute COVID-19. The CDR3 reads CASSRQNTGELFF. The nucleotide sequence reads TGTGCCAGCAGCCGACAAAACACCGGGGAGCTGTTTTTT.